The 13 T cell receptor beta chains reported below all come from one sample, sequenced in a study of blood T cell repertoires in COVID-19. The protocol was immunoSEQ multiplex PCR, while the TCRdb copy is restricted to in-frame clones and leaves out a portion. The sample includes about 240,000 clones, about 88% of them seen just once. The sequenced sample was peripheral blood. The receptors here all came from a woman in her 70s with active or convalescent COVID-19.

The rearrangement links TRBV5-1 to TRBJ2-2; perhaps TRBD2 as D (5 bases). The CDR3 is made up of 14 amino acids. Germline loops: CDR1 SGHRS, CDR2 YFSETQ. The V gene lost 5 bases and the J gene lost 2 bases, with 10 bases spanning the gap. CDR3 bases: TGCGCCAGCAGTGAGGGATTCAACACCGGGGAGCTGTTTTTT. It translates to CASSEGFNTGELFF.

The V and J genes are TRBV6-5 and TRBJ1-2; 9 bases fit TRBD1. The CDR3 covers 12 residues. The germline V gene has CDR1 MNHEY and CDR2 SVGAGI. The V and J ends lost 6 bases and 8 bases, in that order; junction bases with no gene match: 4. This CDR3 is CASRGQGGGYTF. The CDR3 coding sequence is TGTGCCAGCAGGGGACAGGGCGGAGGCTACACCTTC.

The rearrangement links TRBV24-1 to TRBJ2-7; possibly TRBD2 for D (5 bases). There are 12 residues in the CDR3. Germline CDR1 KGHDR, CDR2 SFDVKD. Trimming left V 7 bases short and J 6 bases short, with 12 bases between. Written as DNA, the CDR3 is TGTGCCACCAGCGGGGAGCTTGGCGAGCAGTACTTC. Its protein is CATSGELGEQYF.

The chain has TRBV18 and TRBJ2-2; 8 bases are shared with TRBD1. The V and J ends lost 4 bases and 5 bases, in that order; junction bases with no gene match: 6. CDR1 is KGHSH, CDR2 LQKENI, per germline. The CDR3 is made up of 15 amino acids. The CDR3 nucleotides read TGTGCCAGCTCACAGACAGGGGTTGAAACCGGGGAGCTGTTTTTT. Translation: CASSQTGVETGELFF.

J is TRBJ2-7 and V is TRBV3-1 (or the pseudogene TRBV3-2), with D possibly being TRBD1 (5 bases). The germline V gene encodes CDR1 LGHDT and CDR2 YNNKEL (reference sequence). The V gene lost 3 bases and the J gene lost 0 bases, with 6 bases spanning the gap. The CDR3 has 13 residues. The CDR3 here is CASSQDISYEQYF. CDR3 bases: TGTGCCAGCAGCCAGGACATCTCCTACGAGCAGTACTTC.

The genes are TRBV7-2 and TRBJ2-1; D remains ambiguous. Trimming removed 5 bases at V and 13 bases at J, with 15 bases between. Looked up from germline, CDR1 is SGHTA and CDR2 is FQGNSA. This CDR3 contains 12 residues. This CDR3 is CASSLPPETQFF. In DNA, the CDR3 is TGTGCCAGCAGCCTCCCCCCCGAGACTCAGTTCTTC.

This chain links TRBV5-1 with TRBJ1-2; D gene uncertain. CDR1 is SGHRS, CDR2 YFSETQ, per germline. The CDR3 extends over 13 amino acids. V was shortened by 0 bases and J by 3 bases, with 6 bases between the two germline ends. Here the CDR3 DNA reads TGCGCCAGCAGCTTGGGACTGGACTATGGCTACACCTTC. It yields the protein CASSLGLDYGYTF.

The chain carries TRBV4-3 and TRBJ1-2; no firm D call. This CDR3 comprises 12 residues. With 1 base removed from V and 10 bases from J, the gap between germline ends came to 10 bases. In germline, CDR1 is LGHNA, CDR2 YSLEER. CDR3 region: CASSQVEGVYTF. CDR3 nucleotide sequence: TGCGCCAGCAGCCAAGTGGAGGGAGTCTACACCTTC.

This clone has a handful of counts. The chain couples TRBV3-1 (or the pseudogene TRBV3-2) to TRBJ2-7; 8 bases line up with TRBD2. V was clipped by 7 bases and J by 3 bases; unmatched bases: 5. Per the germline V gene, CDR1 is LGHDT and CDR2 is YNNKEL (reference sequence). The CDR3 has 13 amino acids. In DNA form, the CDR3 reads TGTGCCAGCACCCGGGGGGGGGACTACGAGCAGTACTTC. Translation: CASTRGGDYEQYF.

The chain recombines TRBV5-6 with TRBJ1-4; D gene unclear. The CDR3 is 16 amino acids. The germline gives CDR1 SGHDT, CDR2 YYEEEE. V was pared by 2 bases and J by 5 bases, with 16 bases between. The CDR3 nucleotides are TGTGCCAGCAGCTTAAGCGGAATAGCTTCAAATGAAAAACTGTTTTTT. Translating gives CASSLSGIASNEKLFF.

The CDR3 nucleotides are TGTGCCATCAGTCCCTCTCCGAATTTGGACAGGGACTATGGCTACACCTTC. It yields the protein CAISPSPNLDRDYGYTF. The chain joins TRBV10-3 to TRBJ1-2; 8 nucleotides line up with TRBD1. The trim removed 5 bases at V and 3 bases at J, leaving 14 bases unmatched. The germline V gene encodes CDR1 ENHRY and CDR2 SYGVKD. CDR3 length equals 17 residues.

The V gene is TRBV2, the J gene TRBJ1-2, with a possible D match to TRBD1 (6 bases). Germline V gene sequence: CDR1 SNHLY, CDR2 FYNNEI. Deletions cut 0 bases from V and 5 bases from J, with 13 bases between. The CDR3 totals 15 residues. The CDR3 DNA follows: TGTGCCAGCAGTGAAGCGAGGAGGACAGTGTATGGCTACACCTTC. Protein: CASSEARRTVYGYTF.

The chain joins TRBV19 to TRBJ1-4, with 11 nucleotides matching TRBD1. The CDR3 loop spans 17 amino acids. After removal of 3 bases from V and 7 bases from J, the junction contained 10 bases not matched to a gene. Germline lookup yields CDR1 LNHDA and CDR2 SQIVND (reference sequence). CDR3 DNA: TGTGCCAGTAGTATTCGACGGGACAGGGGGTCGGCTGAAAAACTGTTTTTT. Protein sequence: CASSIRRDRGSAEKLFF.